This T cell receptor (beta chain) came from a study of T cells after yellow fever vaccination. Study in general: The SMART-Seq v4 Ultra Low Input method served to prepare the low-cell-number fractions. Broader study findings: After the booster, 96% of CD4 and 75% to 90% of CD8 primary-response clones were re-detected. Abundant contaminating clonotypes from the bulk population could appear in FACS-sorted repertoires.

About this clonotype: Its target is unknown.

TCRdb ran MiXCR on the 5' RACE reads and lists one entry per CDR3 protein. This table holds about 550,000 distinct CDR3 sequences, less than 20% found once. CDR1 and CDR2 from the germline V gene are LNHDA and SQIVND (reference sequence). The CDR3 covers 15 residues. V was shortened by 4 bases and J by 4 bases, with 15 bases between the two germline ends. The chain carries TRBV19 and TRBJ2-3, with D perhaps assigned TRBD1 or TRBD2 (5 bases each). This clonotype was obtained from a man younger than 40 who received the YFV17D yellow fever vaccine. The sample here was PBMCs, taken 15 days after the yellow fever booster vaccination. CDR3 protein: CASSKTGTTPDTQYF. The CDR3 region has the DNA TGTGCCAGTAGTAAAACCGGGACGACACCAGATACGCAGTATTTT. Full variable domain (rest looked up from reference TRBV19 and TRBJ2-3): DGGITQSPKYLFRKEGQNVTLSCEQNLNHDAMYWYRQDPGQGLRLIYYSQIVNDFQKGDIAEGYSVSREKKESFPLTVTSAQKNPTAFYLCASSKTGTTPDTQYFGPGTRLTVL.